One and the same sample provided the 6 T cell receptor beta chains below, sequenced in a study of OX40 agonist ivuxolimab in advanced cancers. Here immunoSEQ multiplex PCR was the method, and the copy in TCRdb shows in-frame clones only, minus some. This sample has about 48,000 clones, with 83% found just once. Sample: CD4+ or CD8+ T cells sorted from blood, taken in a trial of the OX40 agonist ivuxolimab. These receptor sequences come from an adult with an advanced solid tumor such as melanoma, head and neck, liver or kidney cancer.

The chain uses TRBV6-5 and TRBJ1-2, with D uncertain. The CDR3 is 13 residues long. The V and J ends lost 5 bases and 4 bases respectively, with 11 bases between them. Germline CDR1 is MNHEY and CDR2 is SVGAGI. CDR3 residues: CASSRPGTYGYTF. The CDR3 DNA reads as TGTGCCAGCAGTAGACCCGGTACCTATGGCTACACCTTC.

The chain links TRBV6-6 to TRBJ2-5; 11 bases agree with TRBD1. This CDR3 region has 15 residues. The V and J ends lost 6 bases and 4 bases, in that order; junction bases with no gene match: 7. The germline V gene has CDR1 MNHNY and CDR2 SVGAGI (reference sequence). CDR3 DNA sequence: TGTGCCAGCAGCCGGACAGGGGGCATGGTAGAGACCCAGTACTTC. Translated: CASSRTGGMVETQYF.

The chain has TRBV29-1 and TRBJ1-1; 7 positions agree with TRBD1. The CDR3 is made up of 12 amino acids. Germline assignment: CDR1 SQVTM and CDR2 ANQGSEA. The V gene end was trimmed by 5 bases and the J gene end by 2 bases; junction bases not matched to a gene: 2. The CDR3 nucleotides read TGCAGCGTTACAGGGGCTAACACTGAAGCTTTCTTT. It is translated as CSVTGANTEAFF.

The chain employs TRBV19 and TRBJ2-7, with TRBD2 as a possible D gene (5 bases). V was pared by 4 bases and J by 0 bases, with 7 bases between. Germline V gene lookup returns CDR1 LNHDA and CDR2 SQIVND (reference sequence). The CDR3 totals 13 residues. CDR3 bases: TGTGCCAGTAGTAGACTACCCTCCTACGAGCAGTACTTC. Protein product: CASSRLPSYEQYF.

The genes are TRBV27 and TRBJ2-3; 7 bases are shared with TRBD1. Per germline, CDR1 MNHEY and CDR2 SMNVEV (reference sequence). The CDR3 runs 14 residues. The J segment lost 4 bases and the V segment lost 3 bases, leaving 4 bases of the junction unmatched. CDR3 protein: CASSFVGTADTQYF. CDR3 in DNA: TGTGCCAGCAGTTTCGTGGGGACAGCAGATACGCAGTATTTT.

This sequence joins TRBV5-1 and TRBJ2-2; TRBD2 aligns across 9 bases. Unmatched junction bases numbered 9, after V lost 6 bases and J lost 6 bases. CDR1 SGHRS and CDR2 YFSETQ come from the germline V gene. CDR3 size: 15 residues. In DNA, the CDR3 is TGCGCCAGCACCGGTAGCGGGGGCCCTCCCGGGGAGCTGTTTTTT. Translating gives CASTGSGGPPGELFF. The entire variable domain, with the rest obtained from reference TRBV5-1 and TRBJ2-2, is as follows: KAGVTQTPRYLIKTRGQQVTLSCSPISGHRSVSWYQQTPGQGLQFLFEYFSETQRNKGNFPGRFSGRQFSNSRSEMNVSTLELGDSALYLCASTGSGGPPGELFFGEGSRLTVL.